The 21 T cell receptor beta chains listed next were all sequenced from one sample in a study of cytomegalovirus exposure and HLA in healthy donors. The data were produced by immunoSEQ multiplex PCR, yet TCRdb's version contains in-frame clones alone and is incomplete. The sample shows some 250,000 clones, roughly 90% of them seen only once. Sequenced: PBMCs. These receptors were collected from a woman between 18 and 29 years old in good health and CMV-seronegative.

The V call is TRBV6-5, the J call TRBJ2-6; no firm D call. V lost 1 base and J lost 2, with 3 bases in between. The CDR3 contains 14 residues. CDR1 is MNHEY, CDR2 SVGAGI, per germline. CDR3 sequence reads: CASSYYTGANVLTF. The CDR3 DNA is TGTGCCAGCAGTTACTATACTGGGGCCAACGTCCTGACTTTC.

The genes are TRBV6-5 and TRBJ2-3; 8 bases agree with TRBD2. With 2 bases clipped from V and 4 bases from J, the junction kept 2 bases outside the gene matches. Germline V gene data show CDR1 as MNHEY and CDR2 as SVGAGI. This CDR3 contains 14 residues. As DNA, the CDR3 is TGTGCCAGCAGTTACGGGGGACTAGCAGATACGCAGTATTTT. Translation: CASSYGGLADTQYF.

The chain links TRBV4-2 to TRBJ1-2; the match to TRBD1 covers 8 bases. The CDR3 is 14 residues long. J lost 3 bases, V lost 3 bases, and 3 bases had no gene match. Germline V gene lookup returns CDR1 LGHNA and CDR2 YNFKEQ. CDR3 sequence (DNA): TGTGCCAGCAGCCAGGCAGGGGGCGACTATGGCTACACCTTC. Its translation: CASSQAGGDYGYTF.

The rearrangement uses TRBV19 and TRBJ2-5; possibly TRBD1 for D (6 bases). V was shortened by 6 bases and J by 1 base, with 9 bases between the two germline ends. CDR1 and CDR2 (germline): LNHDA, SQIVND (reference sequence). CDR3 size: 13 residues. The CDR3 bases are TGTGCCAGTAGAAACAGGGCCCAAGAGACCCAGTACTTC. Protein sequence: CASRNRAQETQYF.

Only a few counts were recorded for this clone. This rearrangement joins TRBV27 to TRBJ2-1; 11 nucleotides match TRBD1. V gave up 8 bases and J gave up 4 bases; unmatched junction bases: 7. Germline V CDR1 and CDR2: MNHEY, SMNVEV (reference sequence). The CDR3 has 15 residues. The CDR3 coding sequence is TGTGCCAGCGCCTCCGGGACAGGGGGATACAATGAGCAGTTCTTC. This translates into CASASGTGGYNEQFF.

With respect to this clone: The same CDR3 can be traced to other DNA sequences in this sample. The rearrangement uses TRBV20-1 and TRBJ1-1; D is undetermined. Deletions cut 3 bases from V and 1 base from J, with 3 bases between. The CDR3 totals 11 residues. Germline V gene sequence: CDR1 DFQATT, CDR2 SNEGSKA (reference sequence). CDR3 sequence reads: CSASRNTEAFF. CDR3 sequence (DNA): TGCAGTGCTAGCCGGAACACTGAAGCTTTCTTT.

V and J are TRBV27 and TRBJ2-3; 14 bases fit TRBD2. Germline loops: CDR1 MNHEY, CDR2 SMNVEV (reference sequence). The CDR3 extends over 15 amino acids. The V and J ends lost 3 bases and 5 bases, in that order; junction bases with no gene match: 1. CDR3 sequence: CASSFGTSGGDTQYF. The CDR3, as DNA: TGTGCCAGCAGTTTCGGGACTAGCGGGGGAGATACGCAGTATTTT.

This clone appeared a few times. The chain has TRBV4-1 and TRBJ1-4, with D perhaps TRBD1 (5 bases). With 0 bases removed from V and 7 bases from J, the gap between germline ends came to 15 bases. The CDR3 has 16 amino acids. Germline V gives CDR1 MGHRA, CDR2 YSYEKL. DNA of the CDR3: TGCGCCAGCAGCCAAGAAGTAGCAGGGTCGGGTGAAAAACTGTTTTTT. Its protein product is CASSQEVAGSGEKLFF.

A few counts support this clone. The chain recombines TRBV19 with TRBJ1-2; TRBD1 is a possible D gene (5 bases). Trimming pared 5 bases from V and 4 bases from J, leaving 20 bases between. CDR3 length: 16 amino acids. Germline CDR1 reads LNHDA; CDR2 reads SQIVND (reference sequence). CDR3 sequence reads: CASSPRGNDGGYGYTF. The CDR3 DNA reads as TGTGCCAGTAGTCCCCGGGGCAACGACGGGGGCTATGGCTACACCTTC.

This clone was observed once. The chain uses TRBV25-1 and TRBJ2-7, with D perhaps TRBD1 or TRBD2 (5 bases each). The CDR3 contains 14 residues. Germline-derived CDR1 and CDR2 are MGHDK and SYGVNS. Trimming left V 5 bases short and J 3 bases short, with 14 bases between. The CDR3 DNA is TGTGCCAGCAGTCCCGCCGTTGGGGGCTACGAGCAGTACGTC. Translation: CASSPAVGGYEQYV.

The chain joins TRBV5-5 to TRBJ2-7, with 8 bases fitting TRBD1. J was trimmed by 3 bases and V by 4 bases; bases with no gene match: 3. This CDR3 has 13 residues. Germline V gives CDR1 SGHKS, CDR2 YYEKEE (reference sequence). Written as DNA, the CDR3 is TGTGCCAGCAGCCCGGACAGGGACTACGAGCAGTACGTC. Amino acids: CASSPDRDYEQYV.

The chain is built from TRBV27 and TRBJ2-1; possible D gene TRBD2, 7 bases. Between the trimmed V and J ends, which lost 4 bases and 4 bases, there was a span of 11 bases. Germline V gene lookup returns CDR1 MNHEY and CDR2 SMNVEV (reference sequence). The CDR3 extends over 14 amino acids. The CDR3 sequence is CASSYGGQYNEQFF. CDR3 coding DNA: TGTGCCAGCAGTTACGGGGGGCAGTACAATGAGCAGTTCTTC.

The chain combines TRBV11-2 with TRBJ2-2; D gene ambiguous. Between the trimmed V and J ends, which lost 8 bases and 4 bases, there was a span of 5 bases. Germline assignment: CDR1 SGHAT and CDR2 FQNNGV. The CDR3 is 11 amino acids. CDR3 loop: CASDTTGELFF. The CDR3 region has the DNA TGTGCCAGCGACACCACCGGGGAGCTGTTTTTT.

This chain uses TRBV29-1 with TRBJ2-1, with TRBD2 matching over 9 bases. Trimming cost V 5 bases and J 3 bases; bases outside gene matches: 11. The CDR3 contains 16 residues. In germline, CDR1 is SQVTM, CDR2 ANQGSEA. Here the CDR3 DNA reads TGCAGCGTTACAAGAAATAGCGGGGGATTCTACAATGAGCAGTTCTTC. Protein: CSVTRNSGGFYNEQFF.

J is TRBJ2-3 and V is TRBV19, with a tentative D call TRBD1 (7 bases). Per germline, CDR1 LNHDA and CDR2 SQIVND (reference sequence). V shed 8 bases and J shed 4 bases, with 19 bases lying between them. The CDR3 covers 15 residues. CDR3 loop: CASRRQGGIADTQYF. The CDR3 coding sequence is TGTGCCAGTCGAAGACAGGGAGGTATCGCAGATACGCAGTATTTT.

The CDR3 spells CASSLEVANTEAFF. As DNA, the CDR3 is TGTGCCAGCAGCTTGGAAGTAGCGAACACTGAAGCTTTCTTT. This chain links TRBV5-6 with TRBJ1-1, with no clear D. Germline CDR1 is SGHDT and CDR2 is YYEEEE. The CDR3 spans 14 residues. Trimming cost V 0 bases and J 1 base, with 7 bases left between them.

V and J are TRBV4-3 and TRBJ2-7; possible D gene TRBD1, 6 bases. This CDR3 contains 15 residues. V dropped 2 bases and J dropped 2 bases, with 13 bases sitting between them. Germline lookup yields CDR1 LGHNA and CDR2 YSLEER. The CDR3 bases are TGCGCCAGCAGCCAACTCCGACAGGAAGCCTACGAGCAGTACTTC. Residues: CASSQLRQEAYEQYF.

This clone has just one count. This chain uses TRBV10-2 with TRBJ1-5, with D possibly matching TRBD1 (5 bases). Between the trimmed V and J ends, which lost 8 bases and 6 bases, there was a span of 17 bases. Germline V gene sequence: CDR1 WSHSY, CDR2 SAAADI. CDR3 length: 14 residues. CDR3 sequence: CASATSRVSQPQHF. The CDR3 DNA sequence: TGCGCCAGCGCTACCTCCAGGGTGTCTCAGCCCCAGCATTTT.

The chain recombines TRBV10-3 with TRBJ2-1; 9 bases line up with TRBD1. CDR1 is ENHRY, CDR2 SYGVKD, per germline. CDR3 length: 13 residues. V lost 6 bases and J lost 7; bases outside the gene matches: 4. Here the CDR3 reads CAISGTGLNEQFF. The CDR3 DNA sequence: TGTGCCATCAGCGGGACAGGGTTAAATGAGCAGTTCTTC.

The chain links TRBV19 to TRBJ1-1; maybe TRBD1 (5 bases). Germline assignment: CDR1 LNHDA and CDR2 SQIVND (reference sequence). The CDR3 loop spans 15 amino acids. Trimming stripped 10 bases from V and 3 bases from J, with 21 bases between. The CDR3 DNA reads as TGTGCCACCCAGGACCGAGGCCAGGGCGACACTGAAGCTTTCTTT. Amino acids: CATQDRGQGDTEAFF. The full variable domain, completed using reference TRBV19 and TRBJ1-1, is DGGITQSPKYLFRKEGQNVTLSCEQNLNHDAMYWYRQDPGQGLRLIYYSQIVNDFQKGDIAEGYSVSREKKESFPLTVTSAQKNPTAFYLCATQDRGQGDTEAFFGQGTRLTVV.

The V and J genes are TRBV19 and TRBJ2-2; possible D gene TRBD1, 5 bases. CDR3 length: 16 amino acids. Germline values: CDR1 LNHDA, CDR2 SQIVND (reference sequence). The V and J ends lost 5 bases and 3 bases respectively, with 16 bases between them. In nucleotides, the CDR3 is TGTGCCAGTAGTCCCGCCCCCCGGACATACACCGGGGAGCTGTTTTTT. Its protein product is CASSPAPRTYTGELFF.